This T cell receptor (beta chain) was obtained from a study of OX40 agonist ivuxolimab in advanced cancers. The overall study: Ivuxolimab was delivered to patients intravenously every 2 weeks at doses spanning 0.01 to 10 mg/kg.

Profiled with immunoSEQ multiplex PCR; TCRdb holds only in-frame clones, not every one. Of under 200,000 clones in the sample, 85% to 95% were seen once. From germline, CDR1 is SGDLS and CDR2 YYNGEE. V dropped 0 bases and J dropped 10 bases, with 14 bases sitting between them. The length of the CDR3 is 14 residues. The starting material was CD4+ or CD8+ T cells sorted from blood, obtained in a trial of the OX40 agonist ivuxolimab. This receptor was obtained from an adult with an advanced solid tumor such as melanoma, head and neck, liver or kidney cancer. The genes are TRBV9 and TRBJ2-1, with D possibly matching TRBD2 (5 bases). The CDR3 sequence is CASSVASGWSEQFF. The CDR3 DNA follows: TGTGCCAGCAGCGTAGCTTCGGGGTGGAGCGAGCAGTTCTTC.